This is a list of T cell receptor beta chains from one sample in a study of blood T cell repertoires in COVID-19. Assay: immunoSEQ multiplex PCR; the TCRdb copy retains only in-frame clones and omits some. The table shows fewer than 200,000 clones, with 81% occurring only once. Sequenced material: peripheral blood. The receptors come from a woman of 80 years or more with COVID-19, enrolled during active disease. Each CDR3 is given with its conserved first and last residue.

v_gene: TRBV9
j_gene: TRBJ2-5
CDR3aa: CASSPAGGGHETQYF

v_gene: TRBV28
j_gene: TRBJ1-2
CDR3aa: CASSFGGARLYGYTF

v_gene: TRBV6-5
j_gene: TRBJ2-7
CDR3aa: CASSEGRATYEQYF

v_gene: TRBV12-3/TRBV12-4
j_gene: TRBJ1-3
CDR3aa: CASSTGSGNTIYF

v_gene: TRBV4-1
j_gene: TRBJ2-3
CDR3aa: CASSLWAGAPDTQYF

v_gene: TRBV19
j_gene: TRBJ1-1
CDR3aa: CASKPPGGGEAFF

v_gene: TRBV10-3
j_gene: TRBJ2-2
CDR3aa: CAISESTLPPGELFF

v_gene: TRBV9
j_gene: TRBJ2-3
CDR3aa: CASSVGHSKVASTDTQYF

v_gene: TRBV11-1
j_gene: TRBJ2-1
CDR3aa: CASSLTGGPDNEQFF

v_gene: TRBV7-3
j_gene: TRBJ2-3
CDR3aa: CASSLRGGGGEHTQYF

v_gene: TRBV4-3
j_gene: TRBJ2-5
CDR3aa: CASSQDRASGGRETQYF

v_gene: TRBV4-2
j_gene: TRBJ1-4
CDR3aa: CASSGFQGAHEKLFF

v_gene: TRBV6-5
j_gene: TRBJ2-7
CDR3aa: CASSLRLGSYEQYF

v_gene: TRBV5-1
j_gene: TRBJ1-1
CDR3aa: CASSLTQMNTEAFF

v_gene: TRBV7-6
j_gene: TRBJ2-7
CDR3aa: CASSLGGQGRYEQYF

v_gene: TRBV10-3
j_gene: TRBJ2-7
CDR3aa: CAISGGLAGFEQYF

v_gene: TRBV7-2
j_gene: TRBJ2-7
CDR3aa: CASSLSTGYGAYEQYF

v_gene: TRBV9
j_gene: TRBJ2-3
CDR3aa: CASSVYWGRGTDTQYF

v_gene: TRBV29-1
j_gene: TRBJ2-1
CDR3aa: CSSARGGDEQFF

v_gene: TRBV7-3
j_gene: TRBJ2-3
CDR3aa: CASSSGLAGGDTQYF

v_gene: TRBV7-9
j_gene: TRBJ1-1
CDR3aa: CASSSWTGANTEAFF

v_gene: TRBV11-3
j_gene: TRBJ2-3
CDR3aa: CASSPRQRGGAPADTQYF

v_gene: TRBV5-1
j_gene: TRBJ2-3
CDR3aa: CASSAGQGTDTQYF

v_gene: TRBV5-8
j_gene: TRBJ2-7
CDR3aa: CAPRGSYEQYF

v_gene: TRBV9
j_gene: TRBJ1-5
CDR3aa: CASSVDTGQGQPQHF

v_gene: TRBV30
j_gene: TRBJ1-5
CDR3aa: CAWRGPGSNQPQHF

v_gene: TRBV3-1/TRBV3-2
j_gene: TRBJ2-3
CDR3aa: CASSRPNTDTQYF

v_gene: TRBV10-3
j_gene: TRBJ1-1
CDR3aa: CASRWRDGTEAFF

v_gene: TRBV9
j_gene: TRBJ2-3
CDR3aa: CASSVGHSGGSTDTQYF

v_gene: TRBV27
j_gene: TRBJ2-3
CDR3aa: CASSSVRTSGGAATDTQYF

v_gene: TRBV19
j_gene: TRBJ2-2
CDR3aa: CASSITSSGELFF

v_gene: TRBV3-1/TRBV3-2
j_gene: TRBJ2-3
CDR3aa: CASRESGRADTQYF

v_gene: TRBV7-9
j_gene: TRBJ2-1
CDR3aa: CASSWDRLEQFF

v_gene: TRBV30
j_gene: TRBJ2-7
CDR3aa: CAWSVGTGRAYEQYF

v_gene: TRBV5-5
j_gene: TRBJ2-6
CDR3aa: CASSLTGVDSGANVLTF

v_gene: TRBV3-1/TRBV3-2
j_gene: TRBJ1-5
CDR3aa: CASSNRRVNQPQHF

v_gene: TRBV29-1
j_gene: TRBJ1-1
CDR3aa: CSVEQLLANTEAFF

v_gene: TRBV7-9
j_gene: TRBJ1-2
CDR3aa: CASSFAGRVQGYTF

v_gene: TRBV5-6
j_gene: TRBJ1-2
CDR3aa: CASSYIPGQAYGYTF

v_gene: TRBV18
j_gene: TRBJ1-4
CDR3aa: CASSPSSFEKLFF

v_gene: TRBV19
j_gene: TRBJ1-1
CDR3aa: CASSIRPGTFMNTEAFF

v_gene: TRBV3-1/TRBV3-2
j_gene: TRBJ2-3
CDR3aa: CASSQDWYRSPKNTDTQYF

v_gene: TRBV7-2
j_gene: TRBJ2-7
CDR3aa: CASRRTSGTGEQYF

v_gene: TRBV25-1
j_gene: TRBJ2-1
CDR3aa: CASSESPVPMYPFF

v_gene: TRBV4-3
j_gene: TRBJ1-6
CDR3aa: CASRPTVGPLHF

v_gene: TRBV5-5
j_gene: TRBJ1-4
CDR3aa: CASSLQGARGEKLFF

v_gene: TRBV27
j_gene: TRBJ2-1
CDR3aa: CASSLGGMYNEQFF

v_gene: TRBV7-9
j_gene: TRBJ2-3
CDR3aa: CASSRRGSTPGEDTQYF